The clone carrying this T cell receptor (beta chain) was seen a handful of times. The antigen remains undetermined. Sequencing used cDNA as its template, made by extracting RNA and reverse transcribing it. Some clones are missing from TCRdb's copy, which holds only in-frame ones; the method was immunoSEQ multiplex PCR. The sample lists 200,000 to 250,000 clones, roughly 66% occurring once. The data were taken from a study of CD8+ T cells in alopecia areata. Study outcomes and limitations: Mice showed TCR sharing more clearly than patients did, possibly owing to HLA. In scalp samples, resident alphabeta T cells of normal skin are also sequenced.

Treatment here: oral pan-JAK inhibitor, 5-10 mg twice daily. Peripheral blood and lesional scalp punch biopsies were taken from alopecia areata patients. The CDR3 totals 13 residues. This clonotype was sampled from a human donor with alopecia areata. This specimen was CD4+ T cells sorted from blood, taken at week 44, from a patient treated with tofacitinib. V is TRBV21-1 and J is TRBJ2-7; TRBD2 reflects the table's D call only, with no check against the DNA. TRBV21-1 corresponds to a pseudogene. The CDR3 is CASSGGATYEQYF. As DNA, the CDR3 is TGTGCCAGCAGCGGAGGGGCTACCTACGAGCAGTACTTC.